This T cell receptor beta chain comes out of a study of cytomegalovirus exposure and HLA in healthy donors. Findings and caveats of the study: According to a subsequent analysis, TCR clusters identified in the first cohort showed a tendency to co-occur across the roughly 120 validation repertoires. The study listed some 160 cytomegalovirus-associated TCR beta chains. Rarity characterized most TCR sequences, yet some public TCRs appeared in many donors.

The ends lost 3 bases at V and 9 bases at J; junction bases unmatched: 17. Germline V gene data show CDR1 as LNHDA and CDR2 as SQIVND (reference sequence). The CDR3 has 16 amino acids. To note about this clone: Antigen specificity is unknown.

Sequencing was performed with immunoSEQ multiplex PCR; in TCRdb, only in-frame clones are kept and a portion is missing. Of some 76,000 clones in the sample, 85% to 95% are singletons; the top ten hold approximately 2.1%. The genes are TRBV19 and TRBJ2-7, with 7 bases fitting TRBD1. The clonotype originates from a woman aged 18 to 35 in good health and CMV-seronegative. Material: PBMCs. In DNA, the CDR3 is TGTGCCAGTAGTATTCATCGTGGGACAGAGGGACCTCGGCAGTACTTC. Translated, it gives CASSIHRGTEGPRQYF. Using reference TRBV19 and TRBJ2-7 for the parts outside the CDR3, the full variable domain is DGGITQSPKYLFRKEGQNVTLSCEQNLNHDAMYWYRQDPGQGLRLIYYSQIVNDFQKGDIAEGYSVSREKKESFPLTVTSAQKNPTAFYLCASSIHRGTEGPRQYFGPGTRLTVT.